This is a list of T cell receptor beta chains from one sample in a study of graft-versus-host responses after intestinal transplantation. The data were produced by immunoSEQ multiplex PCR, yet TCRdb's version contains in-frame clones alone and is incomplete. Altogether about 40,000 clones are present, 91% being singletons, with the ten largest covering 2% to 3%. This sample comprised PBMCs, obtained around 320 days after intestinal transplant. All receptors come from a human patient who received an intestinal transplant, so some T cells may come from the graft donor. CDR3s leave out the opening cysteine and the closing phenylalanine or tryptophan. Each record gives: CDR3 length, J gene, V gene, clone size, CDR3 protein. Clone size, where shown, is once, few, many, or a class for clones that have expanded.

CDR3 length: 10
J gene: TRBJ1-1
V gene: TRBV6-5
clone size: .
CDR3 protein: ASSFLGSEAF

CDR3 length: 14
J gene: TRBJ2-2
V gene: TRBV11-3
clone size: .
CDR3 protein: ASSLRDWANTGELF

CDR3 length: 10
J gene: TRBJ2-1
V gene: TRBV10-2
clone size: .
CDR3 protein: ASSRGRNEQF

CDR3 length: 13
J gene: TRBJ2-1
V gene: TRBV28
clone size: .
CDR3 protein: ASQPGRPGFIEQF

CDR3 length: 11
J gene: TRBJ2-5
V gene: TRBV7-6
clone size: .
CDR3 protein: ASSFRAQETQY

CDR3 length: 9
J gene: TRBJ1-1
V gene: TRBV29-1
clone size: .
CDR3 protein: SVSREVQAF

CDR3 length: 8
J gene: TRBJ2-7
V gene: TRBV6-1
clone size: .
CDR3 protein: ASSVYEQY

CDR3 length: 14
J gene: TRBJ2-7
V gene: TRBV6-1
clone size: .
CDR3 protein: ASSEEGERSSYEQY

CDR3 length: 14
J gene: TRBJ1-6
V gene: TRBV5-1
clone size: .
CDR3 protein: ASSLEGVRNNSPLH

CDR3 length: 12
J gene: TRBJ2-4
V gene: TRBV6-6
clone size: once
CDR3 protein: ATEKGGGKNIQY

CDR3 length: 13
J gene: TRBJ2-7
V gene: TRBV7-9
clone size: .
CDR3 protein: ASSLLGGQEDEQY

CDR3 length: 13
J gene: TRBJ2-7
V gene: TRBV7-3
clone size: .
CDR3 protein: ASSPGLAGVSEQY

CDR3 length: 13
J gene: TRBJ2-5
V gene: TRBV9
clone size: once
CDR3 protein: ASSVDSGGGETQY

CDR3 length: 15
J gene: TRBJ2-3
V gene: TRBV9
clone size: .
CDR3 protein: ASSVVDRPSASDTQY

CDR3 length: 9
J gene: TRBJ1-2
V gene: TRBV6-5
clone size: .
CDR3 protein: ASSTGYGYT

CDR3 length: 12
J gene: TRBJ2-4
V gene: TRBV7-9
clone size: .
CDR3 protein: ASSLEGLKNIQY

CDR3 length: 12
J gene: TRBJ2-1
V gene: TRBV6-1
clone size: .
CDR3 protein: ASSSRDRESEQF

CDR3 length: 12
J gene: TRBJ2-1
V gene: TRBV5-1
clone size: .
CDR3 protein: ASSWKSTDNEQF

CDR3 length: 12
J gene: TRBJ1-2
V gene: TRBV9
clone size: .
CDR3 protein: ASSPHRVDYGYT

CDR3 length: 12
J gene: TRBJ2-4
V gene: TRBV7-2
clone size: .
CDR3 protein: ASSTSRQENIQY

CDR3 length: 10
J gene: TRBJ1-5
V gene: TRBV28
clone size: .
CDR3 protein: ASSEQNQPQH

CDR3 length: 13
J gene: TRBJ1-1
V gene: TRBV6-5
clone size: .
CDR3 protein: ASSYPGPSNTEAF

CDR3 length: 11
J gene: TRBJ2-7
V gene: TRBV6-5
clone size: .
CDR3 protein: ASSGTHTYEQY

CDR3 length: 13
J gene: TRBJ2-2
V gene: TRBV9
clone size: .
CDR3 protein: ASSVRSQLSGELF

CDR3 length: 11
J gene: TRBJ2-3
V gene: TRBV29-1
clone size: .
CDR3 protein: SVVLAGRDTQY

CDR3 length: 14
J gene: TRBJ2-5
V gene: TRBV9
clone size: .
CDR3 protein: ASSVASTGGRETQY

CDR3 length: 13
J gene: TRBJ2-7
V gene: TRBV9
clone size: .
CDR3 protein: ASSVGGNPEGEQY

CDR3 length: 11
J gene: TRBJ2-7
V gene: TRBV7-8
clone size: .
CDR3 protein: ASSLMAPREQY

CDR3 length: 15
J gene: TRBJ2-3
V gene: TRBV10-2
clone size: .
CDR3 protein: ASSRDILAGVADTQY

CDR3 length: 13
J gene: TRBJ1-2
V gene: TRBV10-3
clone size: .
CDR3 protein: AISPDVGGNYGYT

CDR3 length: 14
J gene: TRBJ1-6
V gene: TRBV4-2
clone size: .
CDR3 protein: ASSQEGTAYNSPLH

CDR3 length: 12
J gene: TRBJ1-6
V gene: TRBV5-4
clone size: .
CDR3 protein: AGKRDRGYSPLH

CDR3 length: 13
J gene: TRBJ2-1
V gene: TRBV6-4
clone size: .
CDR3 protein: ASSDSPGGGPEQF

CDR3 length: 12
J gene: TRBJ1-5
V gene: TRBV21-1
clone size: few
CDR3 protein: ASSWTGRGGPQH

CDR3 length: 12
J gene: TRBJ1-5
V gene: TRBV19
clone size: .
CDR3 protein: ASRSAFGNQPQH

CDR3 length: 12
J gene: TRBJ2-3
V gene: TRBV7-3
clone size: .
CDR3 protein: ASSLGTSGDTQY

CDR3 length: 14
J gene: TRBJ2-3
V gene: TRBV4-2
clone size: .
CDR3 protein: ASSQEALAGKDTQY

CDR3 length: 9
J gene: TRBJ1-1
V gene: TRBV19
clone size: once
CDR3 protein: ASKGMTEAF

CDR3 length: 15
J gene: TRBJ1-3
V gene: TRBV5-4
clone size: .
CDR3 protein: ASRPPQGNHSGNTIY

CDR3 length: 10
J gene: TRBJ1-1
V gene: TRBV6-5
clone size: .
CDR3 protein: ASSLERGEAF

CDR3 length: 10
J gene: TRBJ2-7
V gene: TRBV6-6
clone size: few
CDR3 protein: ASGQGNYEQY

CDR3 length: 18
J gene: TRBJ1-2
V gene: TRBV15
clone size: .
CDR3 protein: ATSRQPGAGQGVKTNGYT

CDR3 length: 15
J gene: TRBJ2-5
V gene: TRBV27
clone size: .
CDR3 protein: ASSPLNPGLAEETQY

CDR3 length: 11
J gene: TRBJ2-7
V gene: TRBV28
clone size: .
CDR3 protein: ASSGGGAYEQY

CDR3 length: 11
J gene: TRBJ2-7
V gene: TRBV19
clone size: .
CDR3 protein: ASSETAANEQY

CDR3 length: 13
J gene: TRBJ2-2
V gene: TRBV15
clone size: .
CDR3 protein: ATSTGTGGTGELF

CDR3 length: 12
J gene: TRBJ2-7
V gene: TRBV28
clone size: few
CDR3 protein: ASSSLAEVYEQY

CDR3 length: 11
J gene: TRBJ1-2
V gene: TRBV28
clone size: .
CDR3 protein: ASSFSPGVGYT

CDR3 length: 12
J gene: TRBJ2-7
V gene: TRBV21-1
clone size: .
CDR3 protein: ASSKASVSYEQY

CDR3 length: 9
J gene: TRBJ2-5
V gene: TRBV11-2
clone size: once
CDR3 protein: ASSLKETQY

CDR3 length: 15
J gene: TRBJ1-4
V gene: TRBV21-1
clone size: .
CDR3 protein: ASSKRNPATENEKLF

CDR3 length: 13
J gene: TRBJ1-4
V gene: TRBV27
clone size: .
CDR3 protein: ASSLLARGREKLF

CDR3 length: 11
J gene: TRBJ2-2
V gene: TRBV6-1
clone size: .
CDR3 protein: ASSGKGTGELF

CDR3 length: 15
J gene: TRBJ1-2
V gene: TRBV10-3
clone size: .
CDR3 protein: AISDPTRQGMNYGYT

CDR3 length: 13
J gene: TRBJ1-6
V gene: TRBV7-2
clone size: .
CDR3 protein: ASSLEQVDNSPLH

CDR3 length: 14
J gene: TRBJ2-3
V gene: TRBV4-1
clone size: .
CDR3 protein: ASSQEGTVLGDTQY

CDR3 length: 12
J gene: TRBJ2-5
V gene: TRBV6-5
clone size: .
CDR3 protein: ASSVQGATETQY

CDR3 length: 11
J gene: TRBJ2-2
V gene: TRBV6-5
clone size: .
CDR3 protein: ASSSQWSGELF

CDR3 length: 12
J gene: TRBJ1-2
V gene: TRBV7-2
clone size: .
CDR3 protein: ASSWDSIYYGYT